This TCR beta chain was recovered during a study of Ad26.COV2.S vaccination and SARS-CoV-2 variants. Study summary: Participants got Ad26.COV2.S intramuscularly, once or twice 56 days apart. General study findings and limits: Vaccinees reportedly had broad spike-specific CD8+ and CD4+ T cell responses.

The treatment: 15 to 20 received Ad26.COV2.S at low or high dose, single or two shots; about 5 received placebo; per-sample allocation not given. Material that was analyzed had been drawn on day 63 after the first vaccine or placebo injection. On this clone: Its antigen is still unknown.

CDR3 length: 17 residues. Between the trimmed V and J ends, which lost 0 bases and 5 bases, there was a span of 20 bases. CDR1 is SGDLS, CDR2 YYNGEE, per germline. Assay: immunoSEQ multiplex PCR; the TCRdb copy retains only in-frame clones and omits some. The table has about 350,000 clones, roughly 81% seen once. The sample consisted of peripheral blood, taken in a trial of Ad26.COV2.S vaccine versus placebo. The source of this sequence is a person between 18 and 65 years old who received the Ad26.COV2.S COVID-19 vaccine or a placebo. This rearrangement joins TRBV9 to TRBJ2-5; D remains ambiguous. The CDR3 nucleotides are TGTGCCAGCAGCGTAGATTCGGGTGGGCTAGTCGGGGAGACCCAGTACTTC. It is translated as CASSVDSGGLVGETQYF. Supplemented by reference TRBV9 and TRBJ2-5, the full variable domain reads DSGVTQTPKHLITATGQRVTLRCSPRSGDLSVYWYQQSLDQGLQFLIQYYNGEERAKGNILERFSAQQFPDLHSELNLSSLELGDSALYFCASSVDSGGLVGETQYFGPGTRLLVL.